These 5 T cell receptor beta chains were all obtained from the same sample, sequenced in a study of shared clonotypes between healthy human individuals (dated by TCRdb to 2018 to 2021). Receptor amplification or capture employed the immunoSEQ multiplex PCR assay. As stored in TCRdb, this immuneACCESS dataset retains in-frame rearrangements with V and J assigned. A fraction of the clones does not appear; measured against another copy, unresolved V genes explain less than half of the discrepancy, and the remainder lacks a known reason. The sample contains about 2.4 million clones, around nine tenths of them found a single time. The ten largest clones take up 0.11% to 0.15% of the sample. Sequenced input: naive CD4+ T cells sorted from blood. The cell subset or site label for this specimen denotes: CD45RA+ positively selected. The receptors stem from a young man in good health.

The DNA of the CDR3 is TGCGCCAGCAGCTTGGGTGCTAGCGGGTTGGGGCTACGAGAGCAGTACTTC. It codes for CASSLGASGLGLREQYF. V gene TRBV5-1 combines with J gene TRBJ2-7, with 8 bases matching TRBD2. V shed 0 bases, J shed 7 bases, and the junction held 15 bases outside the gene matches. The CDR3 totals 17 residues. Germline V gene lookup returns CDR1 SGHRS and CDR2 YFSETQ.

The chain employs TRBV4-2 and TRBJ1-2; TRBD1 aligns across 7 bases. The junction had 6 bases not matched to a gene; V was cut back by 0 bases and J by 5 bases. Germline V lookup: CDR1 LGHNA, CDR2 YNFKEQ. The CDR3 has 15 residues. The CDR3 nucleotides read TGTGCCAGCAGCCAAGATACCGGGACAGTGTATGGCTACACCTTC. Translating gives CASSQDTGTVYGYTF.

The chain couples TRBV12-5 to TRBJ2-5; the match to TRBD1 covers 8 bases. From germline, CDR1 is LGHNT and CDR2 FRNRAP. V shed 4 bases, J shed 1 base, and the junction held 20 bases outside the gene matches. This CDR3 has 20 amino acids. For the CDR3, the DNA is TGTGCTAGTGGTTATAATCCCGGGACAGGACAAACCCTCCGCCAAGAGACCCAGTACTTC. This gives the protein CASGYNPGTGQTLRQETQYF.

This chain joins TRBV4-1 and TRBJ1-4; 8 bases map to TRBD1. In germline, CDR1 is MGHRA, CDR2 YSYEKL. This CDR3 region has 14 residues. V dropped 3 bases and J dropped 8; count of bases not matched to a gene: 5. The CDR3 bases are TGCGCCAGCAGCCAGACAGGGGCCGGGGAAAAACTGTTTTTT. It specifies CASSQTGAGEKLFF.

The chain combines TRBV18 with TRBJ2-4; TRBD2 is a possible D gene (6 bases). From germline, CDR1 is KGHSH and CDR2 LQKENI. V lost 6 bases to trimming and J lost 5 bases, with 14 bases between them. This CDR3 contains 14 residues. CDR3 sequence reads: CASSAGSQENIQYF. The CDR3 DNA sequence: TGTGCCAGCTCCGCCGGGAGTCAAGAAAACATTCAGTACTTC. The entire variable domain, with the rest obtained from reference TRBV18 and TRBJ2-4, is as follows: NAGVMQNPRHLVRRRGQEARLRCSPMKGHSHVYWYRQLPEEGLKFMVYLQKENIIDESGMPKERFSAEFPKEGPSILRIQQVVRGDSAAYFCASSAGSQENIQYFGAGTRLSVL.